Below are 17 T cell receptor beta chains sequenced from a single sample in a study of blood T cell repertoires in COVID-19 (dated by TCRdb to the early 2020s). The method was the immunoSEQ multiplex PCR assay. The table was pulled from immuneACCESS by TCRdb, which kept in-frame rearrangements only. Such tables lose some clones; where checked, under half of the loss comes from unresolved V genes, and the rest has no known cause. This sample lists roughly 150,000 clones; around 91% were detected once. In total, the top ten clones hold around 16% of the sample. The source material was peripheral blood. All receptors come from a woman aged 40 to 50 with acute or convalescent COVID-19.

The chain recombines TRBV18 with TRBJ2-7; the D gene is possibly TRBD1 (6 bases). The CDR3 runs to 13 residues. In germline, CDR1 is KGHSH, CDR2 LQKENI. V was clipped by 5 bases and J by 3 bases, with 11 bases between them. The CDR3 DNA is TGTGCCAGCTCATCCATACAGGGCTACGAGCAGTACTTC. This gives the protein CASSSIQGYEQYF. The full variable domain, in which reference TRBV18 and TRBJ2-7 provide the parts outside the CDR3, is NAGVMQNPRHLVRRRGQEARLRCSPMKGHSHVYWYRQLPEEGLKFMVYLQKENIIDESGMPKERFSAEFPKEGPSILRIQQVVRGDSAAYFCASSSIQGYEQYFGPGTRLTVT.

The V call is TRBV2, the J call TRBJ2-6, with TRBD1 matching over 8 bases. The V and J ends lost 7 bases and 0 bases, in that order; junction bases with no gene match: 11. This CDR3 contains 18 residues. From germline, CDR1 is SNHLY and CDR2 FYNNEI. The DNA of the CDR3 is TGTGCCAGCACCGACGGTGGACAGGGCTTCTCTGGGGCCAACGTCCTGACTTTC. Its translation is CASTDGGQGFSGANVLTF.

This clone was seen once. The DNA for the CDR3 is TGTGCCAGCAGCTTAGGAGCGGGGGGCATCACCGGGGAGCTGTTTTTT. This codes for CASSLGAGGITGELFF. The chain is built from TRBV7-6 and TRBJ2-2, with 9 bases aligning to TRBD2. Losses at the gene ends were 1 base for V and 4 bases for J; bases not matched to a gene: 4. The germline V gene encodes CDR1 SGHVS and CDR2 FNYEAQ. There are 16 residues in the CDR3. Variable domain in full (rest from reference TRBV7-6 and TRBJ2-2): GAGVSQSPRYKVTKRGQDVALRCDPISGHVSLYWYRQALGQGPEFLTYFNYEAQQDKSGLPNDRFSAERPEGSISTLTIQRTEQRDSAMYRCASSLGAGGITGELFFGEGSRLTVL.

The chain couples TRBV5-4 to TRBJ1-6; 11 bases fit TRBD1. The V gene's germline CDR1 is SGHNT and CDR2 YYREEE (reference sequence). The length of the CDR3 is 18 residues. The V and J ends lost 4 bases and 9 bases, in that order; junction bases with no gene match: 15. Here the CDR3 DNA reads TGTGCCAGCAGCAACTCACCGGGACAGGGGGGTCTCGCTTCACCCCTCCACTTT. Encoded protein: CASSNSPGQGGLASPLHF.

This sequence joins TRBV15 and TRBJ1-2, with D uncertain. Germline CDR1 is LNHNV and CDR2 is YYDKDF (reference sequence). V shed 1 base and J shed 4 bases, with 19 bases lying between them. The CDR3 loop spans 17 amino acids. The CDR3 is CATSRGVLSRKSYGYTF. As DNA, the CDR3 is TGTGCCACCAGCAGAGGTGTCCTTTCCAGAAAAAGCTATGGCTACACCTTC.

The CDR3 sequence: CASSLTNSYEQYF. The CDR3 DNA reads as TGCGCCAGCAGCCTGACAAATAGCTACGAGCAGTACTTC. This chain links TRBV5-1 with TRBJ2-7; D not certain. Trimming took off 4 bases at V and 3 bases at J, with 11 bases between the two ends. This CDR3 has 13 residues. Germline V gene sequence: CDR1 SGHRS, CDR2 YFSETQ.

With regard to this clone: Germline and junction disagree at one end, which may indicate a read error. V gene TRBV7-7 combines with J gene TRBJ2-5; 10 bases match TRBD2. This CDR3 comprises 19 residues. Germline assignment: CDR1 SSHAT and CDR2 FNYEAQ (reference sequence). DNA of the CDR3: TGTGCTAGCAGAGATCCGGGACTAGCGTTAAGATCGTACCAAGAGACCCAGTACTTC. Translation gives CASRDPGLALRSYQETQYF.

The rearrangement joins TRBV21-1 to TRBJ1-2; the DNA was not used to check the table's D call, TRBD1. TRBV21-1 is classified as a pseudogene. This CDR3 region has 13 residues. The CDR3 region has the DNA TGTGCCAGCAGCAAAGTGGACAGCCTTCTGAGCGACTTC. Translating gives CASSKVDSLLSDF.

For the CDR3, the DNA is TGTGCCAGCAGCCAAGAAGGGACAATGACCACTAGCACAGATACGCAGTATTTT. It encodes CASSQEGTMTTSTDTQYF. J is TRBJ2-3 and V is TRBV14, with a possible D match to TRBD1 (6 bases). The CDR3 length is 18 residues. V was shortened by 0 bases and J by 0 bases, with 16 bases between the two germline ends. Germline values: CDR1 SGHDN, CDR2 FVKESK.

The J gene is TRBJ2-1, the V gene TRBV30; the match to TRBD2 covers 9 bases. The germline V gene has CDR1 GTSNPN and CDR2 SVGIG (reference sequence). This CDR3 is built from 19 residues. The J segment lost 1 base and the V segment lost 0 bases, leaving 13 bases of the junction unmatched. The CDR3 region has the DNA TGTGCCTGGAGTGTACTCGGTAGCGGGAGTAGGGAATCCTACAATGAGCAGTTCTTC. It is translated as CAWSVLGSGSRESYNEQFF. The whole variable domain, remainder taken from reference TRBV30 and TRBJ2-1, is SQTIHQWPATLVQPVGSPLSLECTVEGTSNPNLYWYRQAAGRGLQLLFYSVGIGQISSEVPQNLSASRPQDRQFILSSKKLLLSDSGFYLCAWSVLGSGSRESYNEQFFGPGTRLTVL.

V usage is TRBV27 and J usage is TRBJ2-5; the D gene is possibly TRBD2 (7 bases). V was clipped by 4 bases and J by 4 bases, with 13 bases between them. Germline V gives CDR1 MNHEY, CDR2 SMNVEV (reference sequence). This CDR3 comprises 14 residues. CDR3 protein: CASSSTGGLETQYF. CDR3 bases: TGTGCCAGCAGTTCTACGGGGGGCTTAGAGACCCAGTACTTC.

The V gene is TRBV4-2, the J gene TRBJ1-1, with D hard to call. This CDR3 spans 15 amino acids. Trimming pared 0 bases from V and 0 bases from J, leaving 8 bases between. In germline, CDR1 is LGHNA, CDR2 YNFKEQ. CDR3 DNA: TGTGCCAGCAGCCAAGAAAACGAGATGAACACTGAAGCTTTCTTT. It codes for CASSQENEMNTEAFF.

The V call is TRBV7-2, the J call TRBJ2-7, with D maybe TRBD2 (7 bases). Germline V lookup: CDR1 SGHTA, CDR2 FQGNSA. V lost 7 bases to trimming and J lost 5 bases, with 21 bases between them. This CDR3 has 15 amino acids. Here the CDR3 DNA reads TGTGCCAGCAACCTAGACGCGGGGGCGAGGAACGAGCAGTACTTC. Amino acid sequence: CASNLDAGARNEQYF.

This rearrangement joins TRBV28 to TRBJ2-7; unclear D gene. The CDR3 is 13 residues long. Germline CDR1 and CDR2: MDHEN and SYDVKM. V was shortened by 2 bases and J by 1 base, with 6 bases between the two germline ends. The CDR3 region has the DNA TGTGCCAGCAGTTTACCAGGTTCCTACGAGCAGTACTTC. Translated, it gives CASSLPGSYEQYF. Full variable domain (remainder filled in from reference TRBV28 and TRBJ2-7): DVKVTQSSRYLVKRTGEKVFLECVQDMDHENMFWYRQDPGLGLRLIYFSYDVKMKEKGDIPEGYSVSREKKERFSLILESASTNQTSMYLCASSLPGSYEQYFGPGTRLTVT.

The chain combines TRBV11-3 with TRBJ2-1; TRBD2 agrees at 7 bases. Unmatched junction bases numbered 15, after V lost 5 bases and J lost 2 bases. Germline assignment: CDR1 SGHNT and CDR2 YENEEA. This CDR3 is built from 18 residues. The CDR3 protein is CASSPQSLAGEAYNEQFF. In DNA form, the CDR3 reads TGTGCCAGCAGCCCCCAGAGTCTTGCGGGAGAAGCCTACAATGAGCAGTTCTTC. Using reference TRBV11-3 and TRBJ2-1 for the parts outside the CDR3, the full variable domain is EAGVVQSPRYKIIEKKQPVAFWCNPISGHNTLYWYLQNLGQGPELLIRYENEEAVDDSQLPKDRFSAERLKGVDSTLKIQPAELGDSAVYLCASSPQSLAGEAYNEQFFGPGTRLTVL.

In its sample, this clone was seen a few times. The CDR3: CASSQVRKNTEAFF. As DNA, the CDR3 is TGTGCCAGCAGTCAGGTCAGAAAAAACACTGAAGCTTTCTTT. This chain uses TRBV28 with TRBJ1-1; D not certain. V was pared by 5 bases and J by 2 bases, with 12 bases between. From germline, CDR1 is MDHEN and CDR2 SYDVKM. The CDR3 is made up of 14 amino acids.

The genes are TRBV18 and TRBJ2-1; D might be TRBD2 (5 bases). The germline V and J ends were trimmed by 5 bases and 12 bases, with 14 bases remaining between them. CDR1 is KGHSH, CDR2 LQKENI, per germline. The CDR3 is 12 amino acids. As DNA, the CDR3 is TGTGCCAGCTCAGGGGAGCCGGCCTTGCAGTTCTTC. This codes for CASSGEPALQFF. Looking up the rest from reference TRBV18 and TRBJ2-1 gives the full variable domain: NAGVMQNPRHLVRRRGQEARLRCSPMKGHSHVYWYRQLPEEGLKFMVYLQKENIIDESGMPKERFSAEFPKEGPSILRIQQVVRGDSAAYFCASSGEPALQFFGPGTRLTVL.